Sequencing of this TCR beta chain was carried out in a study of blood T cell repertoires in COVID-19. Across the whole study: The United States, Italy and Spain were the sources of the acute and convalescent COVID-19 samples. The analysed material was cDNA or gDNA that came from T cells, B-cell-depleted T cells, or PBMCs.

V dropped 5 bases and J dropped 4; count of bases not matched to a gene: 11. There are 16 residues in the CDR3. Germline V gene sequence: CDR1 SEHNR, CDR2 FQNEAQ (reference sequence). Sequencing was performed with immunoSEQ multiplex PCR; in TCRdb, only in-frame clones are kept and a portion is missing. Of over 130,000 clones detected, approximately 88% appear once; the ten largest clones hold about 28%. V is TRBV7-9 and J is TRBJ1-2; 9 nucleotides line up with TRBD1. This clonotype was sampled from a human donor in a cohort sampled during active COVID-19. Sequencing input: peripheral blood. The CDR3 DNA is TGTGCCAGCAGCGTCCGGGACAGGGAAGCCTCCTATGGCTACACCTTC. It translates to CASSVRDREASYGYTF.